In its sample, the clone carrying this T cell receptor beta chain was seen once. Antigen: not known. The PCR used 60 Vbeta and 13 Jbeta primers. As processed by the authors: Approximately 12 million of tens of millions of unique TCR beta chains were shared, per a later count. TCRdb's copy holds only in-frame clones and misses some; the assay was immunoSEQ multiplex PCR. V, J and clone size derive from that table, while D and trimming were established from the DNA sequence. The sample shows approximately 170,000 clones, about 59% of them seen only once. CDR3 length: 13 amino acids. Germline values: CDR1 WNHNN, CDR2 SYGVQD (reference sequence). V was clipped by 6 bases and J by 0 bases; unmatched bases: 2. The sample originates from a study of cytomegalovirus exposure and HLA in healthy donors. The study, taken as a whole, reports: Later analysis placed DRB1 highest and HLA-C lowest in TCR association rates, which differed by HLA locus. TRBV6-2, TRBV6-3 and some other V segments were unresolvable in 87-base-pair reads.

The chain links TRBV10-1 to TRBJ2-7; TRBD2 agrees at 7 bases. The sample taken for sequencing was PBMCs. The source is a man in his forties in good health and CMV-seronegative. CDR3 residues: CASSWTSSYEQYF. The CDR3 nucleotides are TGCGCCAGCAGCTGGACTAGCTCCTACGAGCAGTACTTC.